This T cell receptor (beta chain) was captured in a study of blood T cell repertoires in COVID-19. Background on the study: PBMCs, B-cell-depleted T cells, or T cells provided the cDNA or gDNA that made up the material.

Clones were read by immunoSEQ multiplex PCR, and TCRdb kept only the in-frame ones, dropping some. The table records 310,000 or so clones, about 88% of them present only once. The germline gives CDR1 SGDLS, CDR2 YYNGEE. Between the trimmed V and J ends, which lost 3 bases and 1 base, there was a span of 10 bases. This CDR3 has 14 residues. The rearrangement joins TRBV9 to TRBJ1-1; D is possibly TRBD1 (6 bases). Sequenced input: peripheral blood. The clonotype originates from a woman under 40 with COVID-19, enrolled during active disease. This chain's CDR3 is CASSAPGQNTEAFF. The CDR3 DNA sequence: TGTGCCAGCAGCGCCCCGGGACAGAACACTGAAGCTTTCTTT.